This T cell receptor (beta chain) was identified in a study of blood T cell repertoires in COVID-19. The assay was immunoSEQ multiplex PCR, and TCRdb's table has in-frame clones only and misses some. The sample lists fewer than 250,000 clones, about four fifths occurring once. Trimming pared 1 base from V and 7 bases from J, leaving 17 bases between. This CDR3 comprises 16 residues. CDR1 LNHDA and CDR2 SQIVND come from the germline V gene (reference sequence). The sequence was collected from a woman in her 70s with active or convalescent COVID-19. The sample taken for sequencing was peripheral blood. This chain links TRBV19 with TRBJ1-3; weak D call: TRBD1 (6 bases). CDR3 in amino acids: CASSIGEQGDRNTIYF. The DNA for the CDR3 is TGTGCCAGTAGTATAGGGGAACAGGGCGACCGGAACACCATATATTTT.